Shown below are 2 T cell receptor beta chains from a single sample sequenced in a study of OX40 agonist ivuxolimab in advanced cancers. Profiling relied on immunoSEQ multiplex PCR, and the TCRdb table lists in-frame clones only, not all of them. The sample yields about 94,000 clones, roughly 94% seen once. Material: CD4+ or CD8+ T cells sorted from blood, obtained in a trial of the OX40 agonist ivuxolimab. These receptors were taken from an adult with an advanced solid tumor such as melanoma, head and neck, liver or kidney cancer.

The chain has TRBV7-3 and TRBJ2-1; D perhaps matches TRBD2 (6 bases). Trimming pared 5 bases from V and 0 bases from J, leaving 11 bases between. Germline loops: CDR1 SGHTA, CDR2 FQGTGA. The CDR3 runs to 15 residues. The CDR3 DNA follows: TGTGCCAGCAGCCGGGACTCCAACTCCTACAATGAGCAGTTCTTC. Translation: CASSRDSNSYNEQFF.

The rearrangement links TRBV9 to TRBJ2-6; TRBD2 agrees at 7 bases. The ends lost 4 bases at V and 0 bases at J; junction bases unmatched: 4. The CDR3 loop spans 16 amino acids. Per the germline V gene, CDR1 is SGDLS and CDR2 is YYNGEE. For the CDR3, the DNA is TGTGCCAGCAGCCCCGGGAGGCTCTCTGGGGCCAACGTCCTGACTTTC. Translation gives CASSPGRLSGANVLTF.